This TCR beta chain was observed in a study of blood T cell repertoires in COVID-19. At the level of the study: Samples came from the United States, Italy and Spain, spanning acute and convalescent COVID-19. PBMCs, B-cell-depleted T cells, or T cells provided the cDNA or gDNA that made up the material.

Produced via immunoSEQ multiplex PCR; TCRdb's table is partial and in-frame only. The sample lists 87,000 or so clones; around 90% were seen once. The sample taken for sequencing was peripheral blood. The clonotype comes from an elderly woman with acute or convalescent COVID-19.

This CDR3 is CASSGTPESAGELFF. The CDR3 DNA follows: TGTGCCAGCAGCGGGACACCGGAAAGTGCCGGGGAGCTGTTTTTT. V usage is TRBV7-2 and J usage is TRBJ2-2; possible D gene TRBD1, 6 bases. V lost 5 bases to trimming and J lost 6 bases, with 16 bases between them. Germline CDR1 is SGHTA and CDR2 is FQGNSA. The CDR3 consists of 15 residues.